This paragraph reports one T cell receptor (beta chain). The sample comes from a study of patients and donors after allogeneic stem cell transplantation. Germline lookup yields CDR1 LNHNV and CDR2 YYDKDF (reference sequence). This CDR3 comprises 13 residues. V lost 5 bases and J 9 bases, leaving 14 bases between the germline ends. TCRdb called the RT-PCR reads again in MiXCR, with one record for every CDR3 protein. The sample has about a million distinct CDR3 sequences; approximately 18% are singletons. This receptor was obtained from a human donor who was either an allogeneic HSCT recipient or a stem cell or donor lymphocyte infusion donor (not recorded which). It is not recorded whose cells these are; they may come from a transplant donor. V and J are TRBV15 and TRBJ2-1; D may be TRBD2 (5 bases). Sequenced sample: blood, either unsorted or a sorted T cell fraction (not recorded which). Here the CDR3 DNA reads TGTGCCACCAGCTTCCGGGGTGACGTTGAGCAGTTCTTC. As protein: CATSFRGDVEQFF.